This record concerns one TCR beta chain sequence. The data were taken from a study of OX40 agonist ivuxolimab in advanced cancers. CDR1 MNHNS and CDR2 SASEGT come from the germline V gene. V lost 1 base and J lost 3, with 7 bases in between. This CDR3 region has 13 residues. The method was immunoSEQ multiplex PCR; TCRdb's version includes in-frame clones alone and lacks a portion of them. The repertoire holds around 68,000 clones, roughly nine tenths seen once, with 0.31% in the top ten. This clonotype was sampled from an adult with an advanced solid tumor such as melanoma, head and neck, liver or kidney cancer. This specimen was CD4+ or CD8+ T cells sorted from blood, taken in a trial of the OX40 agonist ivuxolimab. The rearrangement joins TRBV6-1 to TRBJ2-7; D unclear. CDR3 coding DNA: TGTGCCAGCAGTGAAGTTTCAGGCTACGAGCAGTACTTC. It yields the protein CASSEVSGYEQYF.